The T cell receptor (beta chain) under discussion was sequenced for a study of T cell responses to AZD1222 COVID-19 vaccine. General study findings and limits: Sampling that yielded the repertoires occurred only after the peak T cell response. Clonal diversity may have been underestimated, and the donors were mostly white British, with more females than males.

This CDR3 has 13 residues. Germline V gene data show CDR1 as SGHRS and CDR2 as YFSETQ. V was cut by 1 base and J by 4 bases, with 9 bases left in between. Points on this clone: Its antigen is not known.

Profiling relied on immunoSEQ multiplex PCR, and the TCRdb table lists in-frame clones only, not all of them. The repertoire consists of about 120,000 clones, with just over 85% occurring once and the leading ten covering approximately 9.6%. The sequenced sample was peripheral blood, obtained on day 0 of AZD1222 vaccination. This receptor was identified in an adult in good health. The rearrangement joins TRBV5-1 to TRBJ2-7, with a possible D match to TRBD2 (5 bases). The CDR3 sequence is CASSLLLGYEQYF. In nucleotides, the CDR3 is TGCGCCAGCAGCTTGTTACTAGGGTACGAGCAGTACTTC.